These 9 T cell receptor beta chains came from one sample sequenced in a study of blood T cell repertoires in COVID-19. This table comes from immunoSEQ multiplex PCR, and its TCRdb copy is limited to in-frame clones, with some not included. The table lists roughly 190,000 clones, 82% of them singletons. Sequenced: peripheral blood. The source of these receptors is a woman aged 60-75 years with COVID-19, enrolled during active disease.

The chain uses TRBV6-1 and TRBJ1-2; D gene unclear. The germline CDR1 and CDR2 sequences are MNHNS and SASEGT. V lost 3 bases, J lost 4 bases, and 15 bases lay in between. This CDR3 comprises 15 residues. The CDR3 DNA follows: TGTGCCAGCAGTGATAATCCAAAGCCCCTCTATGGCTACACCTTC. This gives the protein CASSDNPKPLYGYTF.

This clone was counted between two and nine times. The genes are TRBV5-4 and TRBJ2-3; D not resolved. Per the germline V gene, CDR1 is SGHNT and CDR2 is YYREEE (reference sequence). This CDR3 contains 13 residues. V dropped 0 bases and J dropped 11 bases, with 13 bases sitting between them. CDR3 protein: CASSLDQVVQQYF. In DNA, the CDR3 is TGTGCCAGCAGCTTGGATCAGGTGGTTCAGCAGTATTTT.

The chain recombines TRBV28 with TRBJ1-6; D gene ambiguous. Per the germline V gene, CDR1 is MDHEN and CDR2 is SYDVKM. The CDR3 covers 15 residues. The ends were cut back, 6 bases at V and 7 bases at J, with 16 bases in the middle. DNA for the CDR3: TGTGCCAGCAGGGAAACGGGCCTAGCCAATTCACCCCTCCACTTT. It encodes CASRETGLANSPLHF.

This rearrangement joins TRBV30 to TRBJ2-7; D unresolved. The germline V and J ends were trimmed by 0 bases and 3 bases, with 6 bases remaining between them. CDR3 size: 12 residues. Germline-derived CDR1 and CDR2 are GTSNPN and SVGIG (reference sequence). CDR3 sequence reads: CAWSVSSYEQYF. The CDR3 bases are TGTGCCTGGAGTGTATCGAGCTACGAGCAGTACTTC.

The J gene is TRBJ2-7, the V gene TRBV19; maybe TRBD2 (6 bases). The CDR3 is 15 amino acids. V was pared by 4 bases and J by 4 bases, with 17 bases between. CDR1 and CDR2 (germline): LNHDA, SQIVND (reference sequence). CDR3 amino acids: CASSKGDLRLYEQYF. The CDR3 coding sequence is TGTGCCAGTAGTAAAGGGGACTTGCGGTTATACGAGCAGTACTTC.

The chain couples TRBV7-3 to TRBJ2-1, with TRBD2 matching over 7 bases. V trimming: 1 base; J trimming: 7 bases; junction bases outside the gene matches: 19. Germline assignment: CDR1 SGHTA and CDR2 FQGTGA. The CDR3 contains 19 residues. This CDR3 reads CASSLRGWGGRYNFNEQFF. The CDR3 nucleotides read TGTGCCAGCAGCTTAAGGGGATGGGGAGGGAGGTATAACTTTAATGAGCAGTTCTTC.

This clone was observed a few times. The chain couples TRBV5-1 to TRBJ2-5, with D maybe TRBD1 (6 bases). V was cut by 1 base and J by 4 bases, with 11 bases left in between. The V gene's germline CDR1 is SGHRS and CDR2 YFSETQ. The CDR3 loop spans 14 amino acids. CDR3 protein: CASSLSGQTETQYF. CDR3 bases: TGCGCCAGCAGCTTGTCCGGACAGACAGAGACCCAGTACTTC. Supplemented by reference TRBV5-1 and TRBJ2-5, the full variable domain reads KAGVTQTPRYLIKTRGQQVTLSCSPISGHRSVSWYQQTPGQGLQFLFEYFSETQRNKGNFPGRFSGRQFSNSRSEMNVSTLELGDSALYLCASSLSGQTETQYFGPGTRLLVL.

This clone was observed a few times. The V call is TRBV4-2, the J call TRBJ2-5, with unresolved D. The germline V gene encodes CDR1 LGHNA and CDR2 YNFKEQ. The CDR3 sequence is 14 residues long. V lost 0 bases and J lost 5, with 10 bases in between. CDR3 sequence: CASSQDAGAETQYF. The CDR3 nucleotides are TGTGCCAGCAGCCAAGATGCCGGAGCGGAGACCCAGTACTTC.

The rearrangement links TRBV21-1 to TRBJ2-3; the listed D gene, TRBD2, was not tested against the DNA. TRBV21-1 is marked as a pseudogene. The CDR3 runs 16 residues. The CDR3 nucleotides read TGTGCCAGCAGCAAACTCCTAGCGGGCGGCACAGATACGCAGTATTTT. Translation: CASSKLLAGGTDTQYF.